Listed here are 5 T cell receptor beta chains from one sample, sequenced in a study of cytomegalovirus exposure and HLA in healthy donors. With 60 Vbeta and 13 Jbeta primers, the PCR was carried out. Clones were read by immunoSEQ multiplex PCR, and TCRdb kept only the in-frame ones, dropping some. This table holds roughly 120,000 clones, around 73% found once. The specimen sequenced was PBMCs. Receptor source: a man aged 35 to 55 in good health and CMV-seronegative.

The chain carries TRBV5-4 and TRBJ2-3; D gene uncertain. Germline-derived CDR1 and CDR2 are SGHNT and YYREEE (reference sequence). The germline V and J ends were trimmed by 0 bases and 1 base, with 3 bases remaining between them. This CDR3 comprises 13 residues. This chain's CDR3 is CASSLAGTDTQYF. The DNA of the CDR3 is TGTGCCAGCAGCTTGGCTGGCACAGATACGCAGTATTTT.

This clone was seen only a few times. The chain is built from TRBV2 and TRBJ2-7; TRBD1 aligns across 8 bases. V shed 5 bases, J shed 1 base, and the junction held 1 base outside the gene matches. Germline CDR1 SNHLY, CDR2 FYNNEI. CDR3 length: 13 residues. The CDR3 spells CASSRDRSYEQYF. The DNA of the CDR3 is TGTGCCAGCAGTCGGGACAGGTCCTACGAGCAGTACTTC.

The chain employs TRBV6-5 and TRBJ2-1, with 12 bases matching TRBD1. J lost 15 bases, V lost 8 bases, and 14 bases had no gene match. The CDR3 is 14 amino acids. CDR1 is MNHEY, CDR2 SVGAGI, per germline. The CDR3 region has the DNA TGTGCCAGCCGGTCGGGACAGGGGGCAAGGTGGGTGTTCTTC. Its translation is CASRSGQGARWVFF.

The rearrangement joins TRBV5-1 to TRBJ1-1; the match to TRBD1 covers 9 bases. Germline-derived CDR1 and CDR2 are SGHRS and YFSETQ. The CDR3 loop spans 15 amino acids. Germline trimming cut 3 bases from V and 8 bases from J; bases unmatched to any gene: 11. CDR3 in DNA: TGCGCCAGCAGCTCCGCTCGGACAGGGGAGGAGGAAGCTTTCTTT. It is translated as CASSSARTGEEEAFF.

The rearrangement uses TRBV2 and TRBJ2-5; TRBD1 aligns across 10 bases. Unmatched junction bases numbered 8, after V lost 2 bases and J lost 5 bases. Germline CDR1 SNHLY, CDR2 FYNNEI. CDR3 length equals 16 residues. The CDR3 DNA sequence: TGTGCCAGCAGTGAATTACCGGGACAGGGGAAGGAGACCCAGTACTTC. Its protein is CASSELPGQGKETQYF.